This T cell receptor beta chain was captured by sequencing in a study of STAT3 mutations in large granular lymphocyte leukemia. Study-wide points: Every T-cell large granular lymphocyte leukemia patient had at least one immunodominant TCR beta clonotype. After therapy, 6 of 18 patients switched clonotypes, all new clones STAT3 wild type.

Produced via immunoSEQ multiplex PCR; TCRdb's table is partial and in-frame only. This table has about 12,000 clones, about 85% appearing once. This CDR3 region has 14 residues. Germline assignment: CDR1 SQVTM and CDR2 ANQGSEA. V was shortened by 0 bases and J by 0 bases, with 9 bases between the two germline ends. Remarks on this clone: Its antigen is as yet unknown.

The TCR sequence derives from an elderly man with T-cell large granular lymphocyte leukemia. Some clones in this sample may be carry-over from other donors' samples. Material: peripheral blood mononuclear cells. This chain links TRBV29-1 with TRBJ2-7, with D tentatively TRBD2 (6 bases). CDR3 in amino acids: CSVEEGGSSYEQYF. DNA for the CDR3: TGCAGCGTTGAAGAAGGAGGGTCCTCCTACGAGCAGTACTTC.